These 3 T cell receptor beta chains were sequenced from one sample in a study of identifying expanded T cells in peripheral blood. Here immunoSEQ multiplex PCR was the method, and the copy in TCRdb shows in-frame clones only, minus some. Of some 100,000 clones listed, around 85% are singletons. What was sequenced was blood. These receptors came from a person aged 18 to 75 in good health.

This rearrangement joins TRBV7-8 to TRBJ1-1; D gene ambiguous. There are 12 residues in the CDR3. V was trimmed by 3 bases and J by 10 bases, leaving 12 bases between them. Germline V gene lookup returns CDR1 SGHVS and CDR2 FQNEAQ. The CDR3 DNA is TGTGCCAGCAGCTTTCCGCGGGGAGGAGCTTTCTTT. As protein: CASSFPRGGAFF.

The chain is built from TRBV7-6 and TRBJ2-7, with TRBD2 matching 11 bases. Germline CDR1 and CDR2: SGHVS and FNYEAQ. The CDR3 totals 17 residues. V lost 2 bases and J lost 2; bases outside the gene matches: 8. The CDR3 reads CASSLWATSGGPYEQYF. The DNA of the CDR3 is TGTGCCAGCAGCTTATGGGCCACTAGCGGGGGCCCCTACGAGCAGTACTTC.

The CDR3: CASSLVVGDTDTQYF. CDR3 DNA sequence: TGTGCCAGCAGCTTAGTCGTGGGGGACACAGATACGCAGTATTTT. The V gene is TRBV7-9, the J gene TRBJ2-3, with D possibly being TRBD1 or TRBD2 (5 bases each). Between the trimmed V and J ends, which lost 1 base and 2 bases, there was a span of 10 bases. The CDR3 loop spans 15 amino acids. Germline V gene sequence: CDR1 SEHNR, CDR2 FQNEAQ (reference sequence).